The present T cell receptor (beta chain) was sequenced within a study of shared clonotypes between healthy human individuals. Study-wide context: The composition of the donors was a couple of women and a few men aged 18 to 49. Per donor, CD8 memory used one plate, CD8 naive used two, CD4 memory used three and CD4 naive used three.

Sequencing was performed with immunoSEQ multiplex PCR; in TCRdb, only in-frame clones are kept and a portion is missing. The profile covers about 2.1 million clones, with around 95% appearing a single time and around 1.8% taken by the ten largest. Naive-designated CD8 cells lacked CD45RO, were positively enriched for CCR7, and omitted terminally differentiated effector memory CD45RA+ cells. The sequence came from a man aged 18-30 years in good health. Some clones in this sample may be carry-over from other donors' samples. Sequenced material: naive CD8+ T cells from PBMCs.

Written as DNA, the CDR3 is TGCGCCAGCAGCCAAACAGCGGGGGTCACAGATACGCAGTATTTT. It is translated as CASSQTAGVTDTQYF. The chain links TRBV4-3 to TRBJ2-3; TRBD2 aligns across 8 bases. Losses at the gene ends were 2 bases for V and 2 bases for J; bases not matched to a gene: 3. There are 15 residues in the CDR3. Germline CDR1 reads LGHNA; CDR2 reads YSLEER.